This TCR beta chain is drawn from a study of spatial heterogeneity in lung cancer. Regarding the study as a whole: The counts of expanded TCRs, ubiquitous and regional, tracked ubiquitous and regional nonsynonymous mutations, respectively. Tracking of tumor mutation counts was seen in expanded intratumoral alpha and beta TCR counts. Alpha chains reached an estimated coverage of around 7.5% of tumor T cells, and beta chains about 14%.

At least ten counts were recorded for this clonotype. No antigen is known for it. This CDR3 is built from 16 residues. Looked up from germline, CDR1 is LNHNV and CDR2 is YYDKDF (reference sequence). V was pared by 7 bases and J by 0 bases, with 17 bases between. Each CDR3 protein is one row after TCRdb ran MiXCR on the 5' RACE reads. The sample has about 10,000 distinct CDR3 sequences; 8% are singletons. Time point: sample taken at primary tumor resection. Sequencing covered unsorted whole RNA taken from tumor, nontumor lung or frozen PBMC. V gene TRBV15 combines with J gene TRBJ2-3; unclear D gene. This clonotype was sampled from a male donor with early-stage non-small cell lung cancer. Specimen: lung tumor tissue, collected at surgery. In nucleotides, the CDR3 is TGTGCCACCACCCCTCGCCGTGCCTCTAGCACAGATACGCAGTATTTT. Protein sequence: CATTPRRASSTDTQYF. Full variable domain (remainder filled in from reference TRBV15 and TRBJ2-3): DAMVIQNPRYQVTQFGKPVTLSCSQTLNHNVMYWYQQKSSQAPKLLFHYYDKDFNNEADTPDNFQSRRPNTSFCFLDIRSPGLGDTAMYLCATTPRRASSTDTQYFGPGTRLTVL.